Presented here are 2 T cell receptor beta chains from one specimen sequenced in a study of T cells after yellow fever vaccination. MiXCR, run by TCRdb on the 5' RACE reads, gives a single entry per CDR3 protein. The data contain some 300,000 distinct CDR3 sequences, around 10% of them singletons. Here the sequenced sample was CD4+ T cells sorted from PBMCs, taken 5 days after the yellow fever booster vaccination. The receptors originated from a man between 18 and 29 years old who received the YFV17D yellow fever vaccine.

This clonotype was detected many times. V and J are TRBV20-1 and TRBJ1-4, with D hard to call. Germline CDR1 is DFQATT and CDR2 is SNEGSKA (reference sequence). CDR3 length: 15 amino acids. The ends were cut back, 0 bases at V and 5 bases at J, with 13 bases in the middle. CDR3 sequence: CSARDPGGRNEKLFF. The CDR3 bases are TGCAGTGCTAGAGATCCGGGCGGACGAAATGAAAAACTGTTTTTT.

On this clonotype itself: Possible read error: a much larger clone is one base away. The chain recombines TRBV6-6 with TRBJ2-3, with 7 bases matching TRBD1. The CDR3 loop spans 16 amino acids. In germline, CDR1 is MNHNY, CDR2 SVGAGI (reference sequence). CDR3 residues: CASSYSARQGTDTEYF. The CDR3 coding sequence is TGTGCCAGCAGTTACTCGGCTAGACAGGGCACAGATACGGAGTATTTT.